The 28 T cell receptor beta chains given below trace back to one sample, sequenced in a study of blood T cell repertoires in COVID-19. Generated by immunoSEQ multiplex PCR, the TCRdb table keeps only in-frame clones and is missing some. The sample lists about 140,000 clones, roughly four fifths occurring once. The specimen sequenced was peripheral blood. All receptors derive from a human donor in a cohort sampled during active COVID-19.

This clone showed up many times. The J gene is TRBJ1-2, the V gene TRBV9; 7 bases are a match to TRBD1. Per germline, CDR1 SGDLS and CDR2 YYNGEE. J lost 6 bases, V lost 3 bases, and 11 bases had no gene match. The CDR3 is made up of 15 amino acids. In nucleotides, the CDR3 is TGTGCCAGCAGCGCGATAGGGACAGTAAAGGATGGCTACACCTTC. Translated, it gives CASSAIGTVKDGYTF.

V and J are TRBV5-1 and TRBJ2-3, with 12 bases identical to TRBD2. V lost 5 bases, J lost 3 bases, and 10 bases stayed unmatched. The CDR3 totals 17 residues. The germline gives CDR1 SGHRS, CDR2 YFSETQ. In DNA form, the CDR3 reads TGCGCCAGCAGTGTGACTAGCGGGAGCGCCTGGACAGATACGCAGTATTTT. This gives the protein CASSVTSGSAWTDTQYF. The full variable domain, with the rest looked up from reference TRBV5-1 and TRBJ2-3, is KAGVTQTPRYLIKTRGQQVTLSCSPISGHRSVSWYQQTPGQGLQFLFEYFSETQRNKGNFPGRFSGRQFSNSRSEMNVSTLELGDSALYLCASSVTSGSAWTDTQYFGPGTRLTVL.

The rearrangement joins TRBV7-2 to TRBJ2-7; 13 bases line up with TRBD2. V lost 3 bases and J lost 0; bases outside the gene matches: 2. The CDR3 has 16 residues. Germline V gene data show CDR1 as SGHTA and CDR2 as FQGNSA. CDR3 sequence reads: CASSFRTSGGSYEQYF. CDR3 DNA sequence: TGTGCCAGCAGCTTTCGGACTAGCGGGGGCTCCTACGAGCAGTACTTC.

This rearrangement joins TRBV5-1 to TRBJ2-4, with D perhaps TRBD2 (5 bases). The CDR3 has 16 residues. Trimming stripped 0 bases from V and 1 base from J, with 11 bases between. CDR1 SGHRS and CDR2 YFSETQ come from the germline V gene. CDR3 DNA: TGCGCCAGCAGCTTGGGCCTAGCCGGGGCCAAAAACATTCAGTACTTC. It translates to CASSLGLAGAKNIQYF.

The CDR3 loop is CASSLVGQGYEQYF. CDR3 DNA sequence: TGTGCCAGCAGCTTGGTGGGACAGGGTTACGAGCAGTACTTC. The chain combines TRBV5-4 with TRBJ2-7; 9 positions agree with TRBD1. Unmatched junction bases numbered 2, after V lost 0 bases and J lost 4 bases. CDR3 length: 14 residues. Germline assignment: CDR1 SGHNT and CDR2 YYREEE (reference sequence).

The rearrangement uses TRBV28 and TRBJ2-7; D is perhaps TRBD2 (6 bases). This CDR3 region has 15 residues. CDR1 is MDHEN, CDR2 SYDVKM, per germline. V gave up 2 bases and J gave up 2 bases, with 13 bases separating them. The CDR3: CASSLPGERTYEQYF. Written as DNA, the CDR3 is TGTGCCAGCAGTTTACCGGGGGAACGCACCTACGAGCAGTACTTC.

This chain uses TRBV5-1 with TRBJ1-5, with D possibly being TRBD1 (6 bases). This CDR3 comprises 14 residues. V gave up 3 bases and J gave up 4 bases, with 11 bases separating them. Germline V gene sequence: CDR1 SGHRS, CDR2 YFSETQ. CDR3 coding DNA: TGCGCCAGCAGCTCCCAAGGGGGTAATCAGCCCCAGCATTTT. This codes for CASSSQGGNQPQHF.

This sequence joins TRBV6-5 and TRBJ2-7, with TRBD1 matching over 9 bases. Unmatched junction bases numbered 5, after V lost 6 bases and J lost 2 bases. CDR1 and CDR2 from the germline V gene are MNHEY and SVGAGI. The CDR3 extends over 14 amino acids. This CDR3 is CASRTTGGTYEQYF. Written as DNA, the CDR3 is TGTGCCAGCAGGACAACAGGGGGCACCTACGAGCAGTACTTC.

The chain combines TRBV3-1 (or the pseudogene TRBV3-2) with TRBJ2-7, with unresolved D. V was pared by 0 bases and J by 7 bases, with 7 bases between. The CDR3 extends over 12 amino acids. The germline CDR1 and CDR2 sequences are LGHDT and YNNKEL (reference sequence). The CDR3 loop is CASSQDWAEQYF. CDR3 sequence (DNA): TGTGCCAGCAGCCAAGATTGGGCAGAGCAGTACTTC.

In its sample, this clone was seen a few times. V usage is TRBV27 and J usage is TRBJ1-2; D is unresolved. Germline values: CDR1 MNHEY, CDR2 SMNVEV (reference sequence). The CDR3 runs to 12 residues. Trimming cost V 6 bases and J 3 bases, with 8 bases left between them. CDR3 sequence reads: CASRKEDYGYTF. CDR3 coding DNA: TGTGCCAGCAGAAAGGAGGACTATGGCTACACCTTC.

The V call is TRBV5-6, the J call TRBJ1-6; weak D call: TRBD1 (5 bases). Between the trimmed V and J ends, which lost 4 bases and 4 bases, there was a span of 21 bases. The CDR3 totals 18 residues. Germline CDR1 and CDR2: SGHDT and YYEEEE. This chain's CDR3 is CASSPGGYGGSYNSPLHF. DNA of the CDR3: TGTGCCAGCAGCCCTGGGGGGTACGGGGGGAGTTATAATTCACCCCTCCACTTT.

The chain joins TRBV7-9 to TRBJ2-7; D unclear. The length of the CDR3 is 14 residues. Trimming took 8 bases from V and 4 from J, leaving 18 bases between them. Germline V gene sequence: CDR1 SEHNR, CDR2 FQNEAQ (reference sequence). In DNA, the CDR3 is TGTGCCAGCGGCCCGGGTTTTGCACCATACGAGCAGTACTTC. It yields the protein CASGPGFAPYEQYF.

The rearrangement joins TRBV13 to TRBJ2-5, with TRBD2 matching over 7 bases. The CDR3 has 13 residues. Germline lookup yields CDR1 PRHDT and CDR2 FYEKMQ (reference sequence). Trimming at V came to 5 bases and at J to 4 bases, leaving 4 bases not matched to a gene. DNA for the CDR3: TGTGCCAGCAGCCCGACTAGCAGAGAGACCCAGTACTTC. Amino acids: CASSPTSRETQYF.

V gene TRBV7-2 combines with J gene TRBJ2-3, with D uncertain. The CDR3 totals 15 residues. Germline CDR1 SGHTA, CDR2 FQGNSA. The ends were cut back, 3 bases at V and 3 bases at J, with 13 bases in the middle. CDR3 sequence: CASSFSSLMTDTQYF. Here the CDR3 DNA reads TGTGCCAGCAGCTTCAGTTCATTGATGACAGATACGCAGTATTTT.

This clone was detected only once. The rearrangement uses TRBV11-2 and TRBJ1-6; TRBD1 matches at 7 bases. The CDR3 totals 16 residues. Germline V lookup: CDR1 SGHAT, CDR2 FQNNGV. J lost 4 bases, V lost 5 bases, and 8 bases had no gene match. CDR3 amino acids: CASSATGAWYNSPLHF. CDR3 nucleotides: TGTGCCAGCAGCGCTACAGGGGCGTGGTATAATTCACCCCTCCACTTT.

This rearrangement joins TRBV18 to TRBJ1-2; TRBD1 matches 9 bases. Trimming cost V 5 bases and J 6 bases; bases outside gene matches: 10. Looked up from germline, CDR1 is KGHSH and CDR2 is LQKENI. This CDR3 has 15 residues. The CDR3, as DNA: TGTGCCAGCTCAGTACTCTCCGGGACAGGGAATGGCTACACCTTC. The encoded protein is CASSVLSGTGNGYTF.

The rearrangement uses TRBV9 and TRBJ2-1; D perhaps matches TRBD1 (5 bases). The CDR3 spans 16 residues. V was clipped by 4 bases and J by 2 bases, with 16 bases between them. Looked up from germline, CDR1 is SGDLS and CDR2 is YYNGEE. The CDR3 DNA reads TGTGCCAGCAGCAAAAACAGGAAAGTCCCCTACAATGAGCAGTTCTTC. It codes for CASSKNRKVPYNEQFF.

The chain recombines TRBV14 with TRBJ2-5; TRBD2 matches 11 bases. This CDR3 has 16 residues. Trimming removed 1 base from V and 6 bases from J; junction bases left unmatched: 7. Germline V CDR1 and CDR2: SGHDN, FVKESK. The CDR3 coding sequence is TGTGCCAGCAGCCAAGGACTAGCGGGAATGGGGAAGACCCAGTACTTC. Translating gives CASSQGLAGMGKTQYF.

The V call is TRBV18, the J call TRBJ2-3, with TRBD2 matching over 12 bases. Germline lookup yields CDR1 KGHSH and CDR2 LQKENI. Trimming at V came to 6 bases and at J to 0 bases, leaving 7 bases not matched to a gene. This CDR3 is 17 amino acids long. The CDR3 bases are TGTGCCAGCTCGCTCCTTCTAGCGGGAGGGAGCACAGATACGCAGTATTTT. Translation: CASSLLLAGGSTDTQYF.

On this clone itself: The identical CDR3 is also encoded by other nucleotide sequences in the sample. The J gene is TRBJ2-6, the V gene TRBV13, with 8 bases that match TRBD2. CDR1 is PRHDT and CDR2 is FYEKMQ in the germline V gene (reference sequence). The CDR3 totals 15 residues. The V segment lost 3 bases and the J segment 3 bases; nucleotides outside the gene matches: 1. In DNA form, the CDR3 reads TGTGCCAGCAGCTTCCGGGAGGGTGGGGCCAACGTCCTGACTTTC. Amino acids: CASSFREGGANVLTF.

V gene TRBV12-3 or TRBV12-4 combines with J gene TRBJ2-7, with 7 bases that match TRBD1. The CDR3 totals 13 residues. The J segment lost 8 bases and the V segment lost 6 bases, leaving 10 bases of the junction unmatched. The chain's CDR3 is CASSSDRVGQQYF. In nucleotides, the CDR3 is TGTGCCAGCAGCAGCGACAGGGTAGGGCAGCAGTACTTC.

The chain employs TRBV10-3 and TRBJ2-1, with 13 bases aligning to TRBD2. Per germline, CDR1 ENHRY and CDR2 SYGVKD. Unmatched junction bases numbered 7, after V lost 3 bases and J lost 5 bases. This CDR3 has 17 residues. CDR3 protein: CAISEAAGLAGNNEQFF. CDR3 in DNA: TGTGCCATCAGTGAAGCCGCGGGACTAGCGGGGAACAATGAGCAGTTCTTC.

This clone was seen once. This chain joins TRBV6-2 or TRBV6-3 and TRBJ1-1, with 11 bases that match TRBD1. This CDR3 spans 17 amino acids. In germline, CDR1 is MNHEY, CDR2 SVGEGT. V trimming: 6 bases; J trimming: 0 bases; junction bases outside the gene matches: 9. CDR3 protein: CASSTDRGPLMNTEAFF. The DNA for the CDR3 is TGTGCCAGCAGCACGGACAGGGGGCCACTTATGAACACTGAAGCTTTCTTT.

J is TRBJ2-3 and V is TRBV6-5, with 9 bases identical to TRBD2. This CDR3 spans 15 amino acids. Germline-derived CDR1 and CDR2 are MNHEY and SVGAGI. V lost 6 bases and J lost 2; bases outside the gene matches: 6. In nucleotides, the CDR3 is TGTGCCAGCAGCCATCTAGCGGGGAACACAGATACGCAGTATTTT. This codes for CASSHLAGNTDTQYF.

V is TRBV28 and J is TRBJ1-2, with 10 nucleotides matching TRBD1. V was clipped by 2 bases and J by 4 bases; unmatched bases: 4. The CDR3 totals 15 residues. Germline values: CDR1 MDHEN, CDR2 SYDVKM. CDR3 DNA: TGTGCCAGCAGTTTAAGAGGGACAGGGGTCTATGGCTACACCTTC. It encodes CASSLRGTGVYGYTF.

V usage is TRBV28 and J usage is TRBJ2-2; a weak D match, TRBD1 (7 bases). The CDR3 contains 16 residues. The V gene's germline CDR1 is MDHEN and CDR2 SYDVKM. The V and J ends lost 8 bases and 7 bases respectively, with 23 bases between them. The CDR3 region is CASVQGGRGSVGELFF. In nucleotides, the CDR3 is TGTGCCAGCGTCCAGGGGGGCAGGGGCTCTGTCGGGGAGCTGTTTTTT.

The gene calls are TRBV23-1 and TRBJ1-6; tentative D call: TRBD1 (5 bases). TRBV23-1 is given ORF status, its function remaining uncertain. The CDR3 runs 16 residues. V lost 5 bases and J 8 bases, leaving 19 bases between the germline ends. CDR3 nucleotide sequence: TGCGCCAGCAGTTTCGACAGCCCGACCAGCGATTCACCCCTCCACTTT. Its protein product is CASSFDSPTSDSPLHF.

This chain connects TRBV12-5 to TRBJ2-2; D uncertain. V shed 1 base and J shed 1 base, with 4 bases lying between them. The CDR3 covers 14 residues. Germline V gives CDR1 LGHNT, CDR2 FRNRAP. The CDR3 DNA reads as TGTGCTAGTGGTTTGGGAGTGAACACCGGGGAGCTGTTTTTT. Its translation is CASGLGVNTGELFF. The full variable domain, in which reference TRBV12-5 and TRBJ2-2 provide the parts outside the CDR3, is DARVTQTPRHKVTEMGQEVTMRCQPILGHNTVFWYRQTMMQGLELLAYFRNRAPLDDSGMPKDRFSAEMPDATLATLKIQPSEPRDSAVYFCASGLGVNTGELFFGEGSRLTVL.